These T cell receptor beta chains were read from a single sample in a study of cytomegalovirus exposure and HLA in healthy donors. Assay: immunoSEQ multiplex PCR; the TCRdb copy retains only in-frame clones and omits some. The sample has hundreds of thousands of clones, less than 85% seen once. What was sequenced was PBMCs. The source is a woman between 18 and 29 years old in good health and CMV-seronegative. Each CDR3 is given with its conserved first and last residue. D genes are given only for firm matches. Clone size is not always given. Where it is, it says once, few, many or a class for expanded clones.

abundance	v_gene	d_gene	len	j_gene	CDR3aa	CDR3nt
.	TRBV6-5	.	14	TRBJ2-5	CASSQTRGRETQYF	TGTGCCAGCAGTCAAACCCGGGGGCGGGAGACCCAGTACTTC
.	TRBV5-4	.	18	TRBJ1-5	CASRLRLGSGYSNQPQHF	TGTGCCAGCAGACTTCGACTTGGTTCAGGCTATAGCAATCAGCCCCAGCATTTT
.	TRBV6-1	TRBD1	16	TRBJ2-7	CASSEEVGGSPYEQYF	TGTGCCAGCAGTGAAGAAGTAGGGGGCTCCCCCTACGAGCAGTACTTC
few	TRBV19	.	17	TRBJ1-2	CASSIQIGRTDSYGYTF	TGTGCCAGTAGTATCCAAATAGGGCGGACGGATTCTTATGGCTACACCTTC
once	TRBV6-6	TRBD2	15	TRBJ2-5	CASSYMRGGWETQYF	TGTGCCAGCAGTTACATGCGGGGGGGCTGGGAGACCCAGTACTTC
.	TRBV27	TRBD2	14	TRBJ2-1	CASSPGTILNEQFF	TGTGCCAGCAGTCCCGGGACTATACTAAATGAGCAGTTCTTC
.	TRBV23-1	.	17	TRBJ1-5	CASSQSWEGGPNQPQHF	TGCGCCAGCAGTCAATCTTGGGAGGGGGGCCCTAATCAGCCCCAGCATTTT
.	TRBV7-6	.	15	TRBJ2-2	CASSLAQGITGELFF	TGTGCCAGCAGCTTAGCCCAGGGTATCACCGGGGAGCTGTTTTTT
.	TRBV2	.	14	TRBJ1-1	CASIFGGVGTEAFF	TGTGCCAGCATCTTTGGGGGGGTCGGGACTGAAGCTTTCTTT
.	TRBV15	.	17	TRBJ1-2	CATSRDFGQGKSYGYTF	TGTGCCACCAGCAGAGATTTTGGGCAGGGCAAATCCTATGGCTACACCTTC
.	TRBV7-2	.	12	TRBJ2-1	CAGGNGYNEQFF	TGTGCCGGGGGGAACGGATACAATGAGCAGTTCTTC
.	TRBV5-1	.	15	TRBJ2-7	CASSLAGGSSYEQYF	TGCGCCAGCAGCTTGGCAGGGGGGTCTTCCTACGAGCAGTACTTC
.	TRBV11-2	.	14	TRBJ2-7	CASSLARSSYEQYF	TGTGCCAGCAGCTTAGCCAGGAGCTCCTACGAGCAGTACTTC
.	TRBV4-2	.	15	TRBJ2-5	CASSRPPGGRETQYF	TGTGCCAGCAGCCGCCCACCGGGGGGCCGAGAGACCCAGTACTTC
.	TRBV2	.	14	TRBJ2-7	CASKERATSYEQYF	TGTGCCAGCAAAGAAAGGGCCACCTCCTACGAGCAGTACTTC
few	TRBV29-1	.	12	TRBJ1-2	CSAGGMNYGYTF	TGCAGCGCTGGAGGGATGAACTATGGCTACACCTTC
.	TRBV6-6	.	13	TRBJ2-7	CASSFWQFYEQYF	TGTGCCAGCAGCTTTTGGCAGTTCTACGAGCAGTACTTC
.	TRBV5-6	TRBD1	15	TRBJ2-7	CASSPGQGSSYEQYF	TGTGCCAGCAGCCCGGGACAGGGGTCCTCCTACGAGCAGTACTTC
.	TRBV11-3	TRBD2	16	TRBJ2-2	CASSPGGAWNTGELFF	TGTGCCAGCAGCCCCGGGGGGGCCTGGAACACCGGGGAGCTGTTTTTT
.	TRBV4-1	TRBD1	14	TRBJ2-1	CASSQAGQGIEQFF	TGCGCCAGCAGCCAAGCAGGACAGGGGATTGAGCAGTTCTTC
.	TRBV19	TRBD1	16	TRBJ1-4	CASSMDHRGTNEKLFF	TGTGCCAGTAGTATGGATCACAGGGGGACTAATGAAAAACTGTTTTTT
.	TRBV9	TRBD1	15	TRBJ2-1	CASSSGTGVNNEQFF	TGTGCCAGCAGTTCCGGAACAGGGGTCAACAATGAGCAGTTCTTC
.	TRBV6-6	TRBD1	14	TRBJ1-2	CASRETGGSYGYTF	TGTGCCAGCAGAGAAACAGGGGGCTCCTATGGCTACACCTTC
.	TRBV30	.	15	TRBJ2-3	CAWSGGKGRTDTQYF	TGTGCCTGGAGTGGAGGGAAGGGGCGGACAGATACGCAGTATTTT
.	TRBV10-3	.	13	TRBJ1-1	CASTGQLDTEAFF	TGTGCCAGTACGGGGCAGCTCGACACTGAAGCTTTCTTT
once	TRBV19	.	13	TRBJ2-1	CASSTEKYNEQFF	TGTGCCAGTAGTACAGAAAAATACAATGAGCAGTTCTTC
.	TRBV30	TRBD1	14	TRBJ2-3	CAWNPGQGTDTQYF	TGTGCCTGGAACCCGGGACAGGGGACAGATACGCAGTATTTT
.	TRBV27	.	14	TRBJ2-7	CASSSSVRQGKQYF	TGTGCCAGCAGCTCCTCCGTCCGCCAGGGAAAGCAGTACTTC
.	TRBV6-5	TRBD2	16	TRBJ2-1	CASSYSEVAGQNEQFF	TGTGCCAGCAGTTACTCTGAGGTAGCGGGGCAGAATGAGCAGTTCTTC
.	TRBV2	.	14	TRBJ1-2	CASSRGGTNYGYTF	TGTGCCAGCAGTCGGGGCGGAACTAACTATGGCTACACCTTC
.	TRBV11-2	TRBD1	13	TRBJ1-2	CASSLDRGNGYTF	TGTGCCAGCAGCTTGGACAGGGGGAATGGCTACACCTTC
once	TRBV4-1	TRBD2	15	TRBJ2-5	CASSHLAGGEETQYF	TGCGCCAGCAGCCATTTAGCGGGAGGAGAGGAGACCCAGTACTTC